The 27 T cell receptor beta chains in this list originate from one sample, sequenced in a study of T-cell reconstitution after alpha-beta-depleted transplantation in children. The TCRbeta library incorporated unique molecular identifiers. A single record per CDR3 protein comes from TCRdb applying MiXCR to the PCR reads. The sample comprises approximately 230,000 distinct CDR3 sequences, more than 20% of which are singletons, and roughly 2.7% rests with the top ten. This material consisted of PBMCs, taken before TCRalphabeta/CD19-depleted stem cell transplant. These receptors all stem from a girl between 2 and 10 years old with Fanconi anemia, due to receive a stem cell transplant.

This sequence joins TRBV29-1 and TRBJ2-7, with a weak D call TRBD2 (6 bases). Germline CDR1 SQVTM, CDR2 ANQGSEA. V was pared by 5 bases and J by 0 bases, with 14 bases between. The CDR3 is 14 amino acids. Written as DNA, the CDR3 is TGCAGCGTTATTCTAGCGTTGAGCTCCTACGAGCAGTACTTC. Residues: CSVILALSSYEQYF.

This clonotype was seen many times. The rearrangement joins TRBV7-3 to TRBJ2-3; 9 bases align to TRBD2. J was trimmed by 15 bases and V by 0 bases; bases with no gene match: 7. Germline V lookup: CDR1 SGHTA, CDR2 FQGTGA. The CDR3 has 13 amino acids. In DNA, the CDR3 is TGTGCCAGCAGCTTAACGGCGGGGACTAGCCTATATTTT. Protein sequence: CASSLTAGTSLYF. The whole variable domain, filled in from reference TRBV7-3 and TRBJ2-3, reads GAGVSQTPSNKVTEKGKYVELRCDPISGHTALYWYRQSLGQGPEFLIYFQGTGAADDSGLPNDRFFAVRPEGSVSTLKIQRTERGDSAVYLCASSLTAGTSLYFGPGTRLTVL.

The rearrangement links TRBV7-9 to TRBJ1-2, with D hard to call. Trimming cost V 1 base and J 8 bases, with 11 bases left between them. The CDR3 contains 13 residues. Per germline, CDR1 SEHNR and CDR2 FQNEAQ (reference sequence). CDR3 bases: TGTGCCAGCAGCTTAGTGGGAGCAAGAGGCTACACCTTC. This translates into CASSLVGARGYTF.

This clonotype was observed a few times. This rearrangement joins TRBV29-1 to TRBJ2-1; D perhaps matches TRBD1 (6 bases). Trimming shortened V by 5 bases and J by 10 bases, and 18 bases separated the two germline ends. Germline CDR1 reads SQVTM; CDR2 reads ANQGSEA. This CDR3 comprises 13 residues. The CDR3: CSVFDAPTGEQFF. DNA for the CDR3: TGCAGCGTTTTCGATGCACCAACAGGGGAGCAGTTCTTC.

This clonotype was detected only a few times. The rearrangement joins TRBV20-1 to TRBJ2-1; possibly TRBD2 for D (6 bases). CDR3 size: 13 residues. Germline lookup yields CDR1 DFQATT and CDR2 SNEGSKA (reference sequence). The V and J ends lost 6 bases and 0 bases respectively, with 9 bases between them. For the CDR3, the DNA is TGCAGTGCGGAGGGTAGCTCCTACAATGAGCAGTTCTTC. Encoded protein: CSAEGSSYNEQFF.

This clonotype was detected a few times. The rearrangement uses TRBV29-1 and TRBJ2-7; the D is unclear. V lost 5 bases to trimming and J lost 5 bases, with 19 bases between them. The CDR3 runs to 14 residues. Germline V gives CDR1 SQVTM, CDR2 ANQGSEA. CDR3: CSVLTWNSLDEQYF. The CDR3 region has the DNA TGCAGCGTTCTCACGTGGAATAGCCTAGACGAGCAGTACTTC.

The chain is built from TRBV6-2 or TRBV6-3 and TRBJ2-3; possible D gene TRBD1, 6 bases. Deletions cut 5 bases from V and 2 bases from J, with 17 bases between. The germline V gene encodes CDR1 MNHEY and CDR2 SVGEGT. There are 16 residues in the CDR3. In DNA form, the CDR3 reads TGTGCCAGCAGTAACTACAGGGAAATGGCCACAGATACGCAGTATTTT. Protein sequence: CASSNYREMATDTQYF.

This clonotype has more than one count but fewer than ten. The J gene is TRBJ2-7, the V gene TRBV12-3 or TRBV12-4, with 10 bases identical to TRBD1. The CDR3 is 14 residues long. The V segment lost 6 bases and the J segment 2 bases; nucleotides outside the gene matches: 4. CDR3: CASRLGQGPYEQYF. The CDR3 region has the DNA TGTGCCAGCAGGCTGGGACAGGGGCCCTACGAGCAGTACTTC.

There are a few counts of this clonotype. V and J are TRBV25-1 and TRBJ2-5; D might be TRBD2 (5 bases). The CDR3 length is 13 residues. Germline CDR1 MGHDK, CDR2 SYGVNS. Trimming stripped 7 bases from V and 4 bases from J, with 13 bases between. As DNA, the CDR3 is TGTGCCAGCATCGAGACGGGGATAGAGACCCAGTACTTC. Translated: CASIETGIETQYF.

This clonotype has only a few counts. This chain connects TRBV29-1 to TRBJ2-4; 10 bases match TRBD1. The J segment lost 8 bases and the V segment lost 6 bases, leaving 10 bases of the junction unmatched. CDR1 and CDR2 from the germline V gene are SQVTM and ANQGSEA. The CDR3 runs 14 residues. CDR3 sequence (DNA): TGCAGCGTAGTGACAGGGGGCAGGGGGGACATTCAGTACTTC. Translation gives CSVVTGGRGDIQYF.

The rearrangement uses TRBV28 and TRBJ2-7, with 11 nucleotides matching TRBD2. The CDR3 consists of 16 residues. Germline V gene data show CDR1 as MDHEN and CDR2 as SYDVKM. CDR3: CASRASGRPSSYEQYF. CDR3 in DNA: TGTGCATCCAGGGCTAGCGGGAGGCCGAGCTCCTACGAGCAGTACTTC.

This clonotype was seen at least ten times. The rearrangement links TRBV5-1 to TRBJ2-1, with 8 positions matching TRBD2. The CDR3 extends over 16 amino acids. The trim removed 0 bases at V and 4 bases at J, leaving 6 bases unmatched. CDR1 and CDR2 from the germline V gene are SGHRS and YFSETQ. CDR3 sequence: CASSLAAGGLYNEQFF. In nucleotides, the CDR3 is TGCGCCAGCAGCTTGGCCGCGGGGGGCCTTTACAATGAGCAGTTCTTC.

This clonotype was found many times. The V and J genes are TRBV20-1 and TRBJ2-7; TRBD1 matches at 9 bases. The ends lost 0 bases at V and 4 bases at J; junction bases unmatched: 13. CDR3 length equals 17 residues. The germline V gene has CDR1 DFQATT and CDR2 SNEGSKA (reference sequence). CDR3 residues: CSARDDPGTGKAYEQYF. Written as DNA, the CDR3 is TGCAGTGCTAGAGACGATCCCGGGACAGGGAAGGCATACGAGCAGTACTTC.

The rearrangement uses TRBV5-1 and TRBJ2-1; 11 bases agree with TRBD2. Unmatched junction bases numbered 2, after V lost 3 bases and J lost 6 bases. Germline V gene data show CDR1 as SGHRS and CDR2 as YFSETQ. CDR3 length: 14 residues. The DNA of the CDR3 is TGCGCCAGCAGCTACGGGACTAGCGGCAATGAGCAGTTCTTC. Its protein is CASSYGTSGNEQFF.

This clonotype showed up many times. V gene TRBV5-6 combines with J gene TRBJ2-3; tentatively, D is TRBD1 (6 bases). Trimming left V 4 bases short and J 1 base short, with 16 bases between. The germline V gene has CDR1 SGHDT and CDR2 YYEEEE. The CDR3 has 16 residues. CDR3 loop: CASSRTADSGTDTQYF. CDR3 bases: TGTGCCAGCAGCAGGACAGCAGATTCCGGCACAGATACGCAGTATTTT. The full variable domain, with the rest looked up from reference TRBV5-6 and TRBJ2-3, is DAGVTQSPTHLIKTRGQQVTLRCSPKSGHDTVSWYQQALGQGPQFIFQYYEEEERQRGNFPDRFSGHQFPNYSSELNVNALLLGDSALYLCASSRTADSGTDTQYFGPGTRLTVL.

There are many counts of this clonotype. V usage is TRBV3-1 and J usage is TRBJ2-2; 11 positions match TRBD2. Germline CDR1 and CDR2: LGHDT and YNNKEL (reference sequence). This CDR3 comprises 17 residues. The V gene end was trimmed by 5 bases and the J gene end by 6 bases; junction bases not matched to a gene: 11. The CDR3 DNA reads as TGTGCCAGCAGCGCCTCACTAGCGGGAGCTCCCCCCGGGGAGCTGTTTTTT. This encodes CASSASLAGAPPGELFF.

This clonotype was detected only a few times. The chain carries TRBV20-1 and TRBJ2-7; 9 nucleotides agree with TRBD1. Germline CDR1 reads DFQATT; CDR2 reads SNEGSKA (reference sequence). This CDR3 contains 14 residues. J lost 4 bases, V lost 0 bases, and 4 bases had no gene match. This CDR3 reads CSAREMGTGYEQYF. CDR3 coding DNA: TGCAGTGCTAGAGAAATGGGGACAGGGTACGAGCAGTACTTC.

This clonotype was counted many times. The rearrangement links TRBV29-1 to TRBJ2-3; no reliable D call. The length of the CDR3 is 12 residues. The V gene lost 3 bases and the J gene lost 2 bases, with 6 bases spanning the gap. Germline CDR1 is SQVTM and CDR2 is ANQGSEA. The CDR3: CSVDPLTDTQYF. The CDR3 DNA follows: TGCAGCGTTGATCCCCTCACAGATACGCAGTATTTT.

This rearrangement joins TRBV6-2 or TRBV6-3 to TRBJ2-7; TRBD2 matches at 13 bases. There are 15 residues in the CDR3. Germline CDR1 reads MNHEY; CDR2 reads SVGEGT. The junction had 6 bases not matched to a gene; V was cut back by 5 bases and J by 5 bases. CDR3 in amino acids: CASSPTSGRYHEQYF. The CDR3 DNA follows: TGTGCCAGCAGTCCGACTAGCGGGAGGTACCACGAGCAGTACTTC.

In DNA, the CDR3 is TGCGCCAGCAAATGGGCTAGCGGCACAATCTACGAGCAGTACTTC. The encoded protein is CASKWASGTIYEQYF. The V and J genes are TRBV10-2 and TRBJ2-7; 7 bases are a match to TRBD2. This CDR3 spans 15 amino acids. Germline loops: CDR1 WSHSY, CDR2 SAAADI. Trimming took 7 bases from V and 3 from J; bases not matched to a gene: 12.

This chain joins TRBV5-1 and TRBJ2-3; 7 nucleotides match TRBD2. From germline, CDR1 is SGHRS and CDR2 YFSETQ. This CDR3 has 15 amino acids. V lost 5 bases and J lost 2; bases outside the gene matches: 8. The CDR3 spells CASRPNGGITDTQYF. DNA for the CDR3: TGCGCCAGCAGACCGAACGGGGGGATCACAGATACGCAGTATTTT.

The CDR3 DNA sequence: TGCAGTGCCCATGGGACATTCGAGACCCAGTACTTC. Its protein product is CSAHGTFETQYF. The chain has TRBV20-1 and TRBJ2-5, with D maybe TRBD1 (6 bases). Germline V gene sequence: CDR1 DFQATT, CDR2 SNEGSKA (reference sequence). V lost 6 bases and J lost 5, with 13 bases in between. The CDR3 covers 12 residues.

This clonotype was seen at least ten times. The genes are TRBV29-1 and TRBJ1-2; the match to TRBD1 covers 7 bases. CDR1 SQVTM and CDR2 ANQGSEA come from the germline V gene. The CDR3 is made up of 11 amino acids. Trimming at V came to 3 bases and at J to 7 bases, leaving 2 bases not matched to a gene. In DNA, the CDR3 is TGCAGCGTTGAGACAGGGCTTGGCTACACCTTC. Its translation is CSVETGLGYTF.

This clonotype has more than one count but fewer than ten. The chain is built from TRBV24-1 and TRBJ2-1, with 12 nucleotides matching TRBD2. V shed 0 bases, J shed 10 bases, and the junction held 6 bases outside the gene matches. This CDR3 has 16 amino acids. Germline V gives CDR1 KGHDR, CDR2 SFDVKD. In DNA form, the CDR3 reads TGTGCCACCAGTGATTTGTCTAGCGGGAGGGCCTGGGAGCAGTTCTTC. It is translated as CATSDLSSGRAWEQFF.

The V call is TRBV28, the J call TRBJ2-1, with 9 bases matching TRBD1. CDR3 length equals 17 residues. Germline V gives CDR1 MDHEN, CDR2 SYDVKM. Trimming at V came to 6 bases and at J to 5 bases, leaving 14 bases not matched to a gene. The DNA for the CDR3 is TGTGCCAGCAGAACAGGGGGCTCGGCTAGCCGTCACAATGAGCAGTTCTTC. Translated: CASRTGGSASRHNEQFF.

The chain has TRBV29-1 and TRBJ1-1; no clear D gene. The CDR3 contains 10 residues. Trimming shortened V by 4 bases and J by 7 bases, and 7 bases separated the two germline ends. The germline gives CDR1 SQVTM, CDR2 ANQGSEA. The CDR3 sequence is CSVGTVEAFF. The CDR3 nucleotides read TGCAGCGTTGGAACAGTTGAAGCTTTCTTT.

This clonotype was observed a few times. This rearrangement joins TRBV20-1 to TRBJ2-1; 8 nucleotides agree with TRBD2. The germline V gene encodes CDR1 DFQATT and CDR2 SNEGSKA (reference sequence). With V trimmed by 3 bases and J by 5 bases, 6 bases remained unmatched. CDR3 length: 14 amino acids. The CDR3 loop is CSASRAGADNEQFF. The CDR3 DNA sequence: TGCAGTGCTAGTCGAGCGGGAGCCGACAATGAGCAGTTCTTC.